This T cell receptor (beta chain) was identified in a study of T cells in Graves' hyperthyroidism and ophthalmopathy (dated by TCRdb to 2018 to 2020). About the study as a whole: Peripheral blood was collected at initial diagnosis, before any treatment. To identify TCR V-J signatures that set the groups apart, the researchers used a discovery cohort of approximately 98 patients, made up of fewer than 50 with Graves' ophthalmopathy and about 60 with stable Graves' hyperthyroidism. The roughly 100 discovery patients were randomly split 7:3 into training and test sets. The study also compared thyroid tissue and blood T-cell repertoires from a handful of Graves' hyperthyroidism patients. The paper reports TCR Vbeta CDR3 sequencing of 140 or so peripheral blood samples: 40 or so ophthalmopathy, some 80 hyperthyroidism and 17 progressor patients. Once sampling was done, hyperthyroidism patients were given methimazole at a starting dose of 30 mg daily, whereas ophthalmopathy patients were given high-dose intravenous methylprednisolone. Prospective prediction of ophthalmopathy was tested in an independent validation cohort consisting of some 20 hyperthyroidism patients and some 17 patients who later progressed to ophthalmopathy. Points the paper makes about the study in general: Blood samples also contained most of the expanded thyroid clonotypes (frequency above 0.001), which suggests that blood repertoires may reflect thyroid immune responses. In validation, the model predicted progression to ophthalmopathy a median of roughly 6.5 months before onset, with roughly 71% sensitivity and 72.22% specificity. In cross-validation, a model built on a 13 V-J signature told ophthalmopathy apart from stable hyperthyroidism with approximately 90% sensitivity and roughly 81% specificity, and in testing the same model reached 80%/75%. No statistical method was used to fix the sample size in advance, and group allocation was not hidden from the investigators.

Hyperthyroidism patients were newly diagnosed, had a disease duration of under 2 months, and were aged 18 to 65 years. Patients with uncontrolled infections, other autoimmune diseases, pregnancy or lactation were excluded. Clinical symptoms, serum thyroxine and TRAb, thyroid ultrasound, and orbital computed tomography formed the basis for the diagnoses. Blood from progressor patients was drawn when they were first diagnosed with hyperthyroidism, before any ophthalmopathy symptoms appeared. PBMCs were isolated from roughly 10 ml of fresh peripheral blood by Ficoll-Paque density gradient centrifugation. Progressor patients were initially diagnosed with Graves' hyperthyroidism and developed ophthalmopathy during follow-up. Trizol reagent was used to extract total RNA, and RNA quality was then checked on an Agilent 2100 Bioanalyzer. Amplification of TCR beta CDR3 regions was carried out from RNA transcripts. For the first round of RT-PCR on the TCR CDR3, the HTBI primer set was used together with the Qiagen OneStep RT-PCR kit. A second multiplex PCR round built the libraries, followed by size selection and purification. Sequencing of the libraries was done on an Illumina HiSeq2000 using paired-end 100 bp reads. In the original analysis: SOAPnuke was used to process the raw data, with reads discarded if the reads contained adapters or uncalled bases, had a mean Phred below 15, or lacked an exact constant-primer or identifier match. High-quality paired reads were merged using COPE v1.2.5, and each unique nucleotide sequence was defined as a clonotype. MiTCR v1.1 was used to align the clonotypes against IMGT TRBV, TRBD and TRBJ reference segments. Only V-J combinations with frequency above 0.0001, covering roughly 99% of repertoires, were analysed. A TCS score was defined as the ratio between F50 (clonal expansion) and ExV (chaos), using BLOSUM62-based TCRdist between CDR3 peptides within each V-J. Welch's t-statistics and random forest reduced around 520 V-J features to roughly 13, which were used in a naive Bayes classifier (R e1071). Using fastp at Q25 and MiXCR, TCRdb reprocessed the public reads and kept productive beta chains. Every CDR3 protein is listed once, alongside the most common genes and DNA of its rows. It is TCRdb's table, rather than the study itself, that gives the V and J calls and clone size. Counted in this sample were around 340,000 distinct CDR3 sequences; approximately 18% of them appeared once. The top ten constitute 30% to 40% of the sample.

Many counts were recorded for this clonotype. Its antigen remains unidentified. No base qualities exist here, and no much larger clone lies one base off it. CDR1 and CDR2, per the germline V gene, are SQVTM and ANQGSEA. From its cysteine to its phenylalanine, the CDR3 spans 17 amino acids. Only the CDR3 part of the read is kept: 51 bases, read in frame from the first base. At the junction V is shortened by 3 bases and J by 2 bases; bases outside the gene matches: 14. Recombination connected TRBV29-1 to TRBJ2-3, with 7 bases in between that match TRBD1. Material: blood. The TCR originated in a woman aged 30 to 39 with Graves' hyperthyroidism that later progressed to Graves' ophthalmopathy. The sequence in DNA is TGCAGCGTTGATACCCCCGAGGGGGACAGCTACACAGATACGCAGTATTTT. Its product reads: CSVDTPEGDSYTDTQYF.